The 17 T cell receptor beta chains presented below share a single source sample, sequenced in a study of cytomegalovirus exposure and HLA in healthy donors. This PCR relied on a set of 60 Vbeta primers and 13 Jbeta primers. The table came from immunoSEQ multiplex PCR; TCRdb's copy has only in-frame clones and leaves some out. The sample includes 120,000 to 150,000 clones, about 80% of them seen just once. Sequencing input: PBMCs. The receptors stem from a male donor in good health and CMV-seronegative.

The gene calls are TRBV6-5 and TRBJ1-2; 10 positions match TRBD1. Germline assignment: CDR1 MNHEY and CDR2 SVGAGI. V lost 5 bases and J lost 8; bases outside the gene matches: 8. This CDR3 is 14 amino acids long. The DNA for the CDR3 is TGTGCCAGCAGTCGGACAGGGGGAGTTGGGGGCTACACCTTC. This encodes CASSRTGGVGGYTF.

This clone was recorded only once. The chain has TRBV19 and TRBJ2-7; the match to TRBD2 covers 7 bases. CDR1 is LNHDA and CDR2 is SQIVND in the germline V gene (reference sequence). With V trimmed by 3 bases and J by 6 bases, 8 bases remained unmatched. The CDR3 consists of 14 residues. CDR3 sequence: CASSIISGGGEQYF. CDR3 nucleotides: TGTGCCAGTAGTATTATAAGTGGGGGGGGCGAGCAGTACTTC.

This clone was counted only a few times. The chain is built from TRBV7-2 and TRBJ2-7; possible D gene TRBD1, 5 bases. CDR1 and CDR2 from the germline V gene are SGHTA and FQGNSA. Trimming removed 4 bases at V and 6 bases at J, with 13 bases between. CDR3 length: 13 residues. The CDR3, as DNA: TGTGCCAGCAGCTCTATGGGGCCCGGCGAGCAGTACTTC. Protein product: CASSSMGPGEQYF.

This chain's CDR3 is CASSLEAGTDTQYF. The CDR3 nucleotides are TGTGCCAGCAGCTTAGAGGCGGGGACAGATACGCAGTATTTT. This sequence joins TRBV11-3 and TRBJ2-3; TRBD2 might be the D (6 bases). V lost 0 bases, J lost 3 bases, and 7 bases lay in between. From germline, CDR1 is SGHNT and CDR2 YENEEA. This CDR3 spans 14 amino acids.

The rearrangement uses TRBV29-1 and TRBJ1-1; D gene unclear. This CDR3 has 13 amino acids. V lost 2 bases to trimming and J lost 3 bases, with 10 bases between them. Germline V lookup: CDR1 SQVTM, CDR2 ANQGSEA. CDR3 in amino acids: CSVETGGYTEAFF. The CDR3 DNA reads TGCAGCGTTGAAACCGGCGGTTACACTGAAGCTTTCTTT.

J is TRBJ2-3 and V is TRBV9; 15 bases match TRBD2. J gave up 3 bases and V 3 bases, and 5 bases lay outside the gene matches. Germline V gene data show CDR1 as SGDLS and CDR2 as YYNGEE. CDR3 length: 17 amino acids. CDR3 nucleotides: TGTGCCAGCAGCGGACCGGGACTAGCGGGAGGTACAGATACGCAGTATTTT. Amino acids: CASSGPGLAGGTDTQYF.

The J gene is TRBJ2-3, the V gene TRBV4-3, with TRBD2 matching 10 bases. Looked up from germline, CDR1 is LGHNA and CDR2 is YSLEER. The J segment lost 3 bases and the V segment lost 0 bases, leaving 6 bases of the junction unmatched. The CDR3 loop spans 17 amino acids. The CDR3 coding sequence is TGCGCCAGCAGCCAAGATGAAACTAGCGGGGAAACAGATACGCAGTATTTT. Protein: CASSQDETSGETDTQYF.

V and J are TRBV19 and TRBJ1-2, with TRBD1 as a possible D gene (6 bases). The CDR3 totals 12 residues. With 3 bases removed from V and 8 bases from J, the gap between germline ends came to 10 bases. CDR1 is LNHDA and CDR2 is SQIVND in the germline V gene (reference sequence). Here the CDR3 DNA reads TGTGCCAGTAGTATGCGGACAGCGGGCTACACCTTC. Amino acid sequence: CASSMRTAGYTF.

As regards this clone: An end of the junction does not agree with germline; a read error may underlie this. This rearrangement joins TRBV7-9 to TRBJ1-2, with 7 bases aligning to TRBD1. In germline, CDR1 is SEHNR, CDR2 FQNEAQ (reference sequence). The CDR3 totals 12 residues. Here the CDR3 reads CSSSPGGSGYTF. The CDR3 DNA sequence: TGTTCCAGCAGCCCAGGGGGAAGCGGCTACACCTTC.

J is TRBJ1-1 and V is TRBV18; D may be TRBD1 (5 bases). CDR3 length equals 11 residues. Germline V gives CDR1 KGHSH, CDR2 LQKENI. V dropped 6 bases and J dropped 10 bases, with 12 bases sitting between them. CDR3 sequence: CASSATERAFF. In DNA, the CDR3 is TGTGCCAGCTCGGCGACAGAAAGAGCTTTCTTT. Full variable domain (missing parts from reference TRBV18 and TRBJ1-1): NAGVMQNPRHLVRRRGQEARLRCSPMKGHSHVYWYRQLPEEGLKFMVYLQKENIIDESGMPKERFSAEFPKEGPSILRIQQVVRGDSAAYFCASSATERAFFGQGTRLTVV.

This clone was counted a single time. The chain combines TRBV11-2 with TRBJ1-3; D remains unclear. V dropped 0 bases and J dropped 0 bases, with 15 bases sitting between them. The CDR3 extends over 18 amino acids. Per the germline V gene, CDR1 is SGHAT and CDR2 is FQNNGV. The DNA of the CDR3 is TGTGCCAGCAGCTTAGATATATGGGCAGAGACCTCTGGAAACACCATATATTTT. The encoded protein is CASSLDIWAETSGNTIYF.

The chain links TRBV4-2 to TRBJ2-1, with 7 bases lining up with TRBD2. Germline V gives CDR1 LGHNA, CDR2 YNFKEQ. The V segment lost 0 bases and the J segment 4 bases; nucleotides outside the gene matches: 9. The CDR3 contains 17 residues. CDR3 loop: CASSQEVRGMSYNEQFF. The CDR3 DNA follows: TGTGCCAGCAGCCAAGAGGTGCGGGGGATGTCATACAATGAGCAGTTCTTC.

A few counts support this clone. The V and J genes are TRBV2 and TRBJ1-2; no reliable D call. V was shortened by 5 bases and J by 2 bases, with 24 bases between the two germline ends. The CDR3 runs to 18 residues. Germline V gene data show CDR1 as SNHLY and CDR2 as FYNNEI. The CDR3 sequence is CASSSQTIVAPRNYGYTF. The CDR3 bases are TGTGCCAGCAGTTCCCAAACGATCGTGGCACCCAGGAACTATGGCTACACCTTC. The whole variable domain, remainder taken from reference TRBV2 and TRBJ1-2, is EPEVTQTPSHQVTQMGQEVILRCVPISNHLYFYWYRQILGQKVEFLVSFYNNEISEKSEIFDDQFSVERPDGSNFTLKIRSTKLEDSAMYFCASSSQTIVAPRNYGYTFGSGTRLTVV.

The chain employs TRBV30 and TRBJ1-5; possible D gene TRBD1, 5 bases. This CDR3 spans 13 amino acids. The V and J ends lost 4 bases and 0 bases respectively, with 7 bases between them. CDR1 is GTSNPN, CDR2 SVGIG, per germline (reference sequence). This chain's CDR3 is CAWNGGSNQPQHF. In DNA form, the CDR3 reads TGTGCCTGGAACGGGGGTAGCAATCAGCCCCAGCATTTT.

The J gene is TRBJ1-2, the V gene TRBV6-4; D is unresolved. Trimming pared 6 bases from V and 7 bases from J, leaving 18 bases between. The CDR3 is made up of 14 amino acids. Per germline, CDR1 MRHNA and CDR2 SNTAGT. The CDR3 DNA is TGTGCCAGCAGCCCCGGTGGGGAGGTTCGTGGCTACACCTTC. Protein product: CASSPGGEVRGYTF.

The gene calls are TRBV4-1 and TRBJ2-7; TRBD2 matches at 9 bases. There are 16 residues in the CDR3. J gave up 2 bases and V 4 bases, and 9 bases lay outside the gene matches. Germline CDR1 reads MGHRA; CDR2 reads YSYEKL. CDR3 sequence: CASSLGRTSDPYEQYF. The DNA for the CDR3 is TGCGCCAGCAGCCTGGGAAGGACTAGCGACCCCTACGAGCAGTACTTC.

This chain connects TRBV6-5 to TRBJ2-2; 7 positions agree with TRBD1. CDR3 length: 15 residues. J gave up 6 bases and V 2 bases, and 6 bases lay outside the gene matches. Germline V gene sequence: CDR1 MNHEY, CDR2 SVGAGI. In nucleotides, the CDR3 is TGTGCCAGCAGTTACCTGACAGGGTACGCCGGGGAGCTGTTTTTT. Encoded protein: CASSYLTGYAGELFF.